This T cell receptor (beta chain) originates from a study of blood T cell repertoires in COVID-19. V lost 3 bases to trimming and J lost 4 bases, with 22 bases between them. There are 17 residues in the CDR3. Germline V gene data show CDR1 as SGDLS and CDR2 as YYNGEE. Measured with immunoSEQ multiplex PCR; TCRdb has only the in-frame clones, and not every one. This table has approximately 300,000 clones, about 89% appearing once. V is TRBV9 and J is TRBJ1-2; D remains ambiguous. The source is a man aged 25-45 years with acute or convalescent COVID-19. What was sequenced was peripheral blood. Written as DNA, the CDR3 is TGTGCCAGCAGCGGGCTAGGTTTAGGACTTACCTCCTATGGCTACACCTTC. Its protein product is CASSGLGLGLTSYGYTF. The complete variable domain, with remaining parts taken from reference TRBV9 and TRBJ1-2, reads DSGVTQTPKHLITATGQRVTLRCSPRSGDLSVYWYQQSLDQGLQFLIQYYNGEERAKGNILERFSAQQFPDLHSELNLSSLELGDSALYFCASSGLGLGLTSYGYTFGSGTRLTVV.